The source of this T cell receptor beta chain is a study of shared clonotypes between healthy human individuals. The study's findings and limits: Non-shared clonotypes were found to have lower generation probabilities than the clonotypes that were shared by all four of the sorted-subset donors. Incomplete sequencing of sorted subsets was indicated by rarefaction despite large depth.

Naivety among CD8 cells was defined by CD45RO negativity and positive CCR7 selection, thereby excluding terminally differentiated effector memory CD45RA+ cells. Regarding this clone: The antigen is undetermined.

The CDR3 is made up of 15 amino acids. Trimming cost V 6 bases and J 4 bases; bases outside gene matches: 9. Germline V gives CDR1 MGHRA, CDR2 YSYEKL. Using approximately 200 ng DNA, some 30,000 T cell genomes, the sorted-subset replicate PCRs were run. Data came from immunoSEQ multiplex PCR; TCRdb stores just in-frame clones and leaves some out. Counted here are about 550,000 clones, 95% to 96% occurring once; the ten biggest clones make up roughly 0.1%. The chain recombines TRBV4-1 with TRBJ1-5, with TRBD1 matching over 7 bases. This clonotype was obtained from a woman aged 30 to 39 in good health. Sequencing was done on a sample of naive CD8+ T cells sorted from blood. The CDR3 nucleotides are TGCGCCAGCAGTACAGGGGCCCACGAAAATCAGCCCCAGCATTTT. Protein sequence: CASSTGAHENQPQHF.